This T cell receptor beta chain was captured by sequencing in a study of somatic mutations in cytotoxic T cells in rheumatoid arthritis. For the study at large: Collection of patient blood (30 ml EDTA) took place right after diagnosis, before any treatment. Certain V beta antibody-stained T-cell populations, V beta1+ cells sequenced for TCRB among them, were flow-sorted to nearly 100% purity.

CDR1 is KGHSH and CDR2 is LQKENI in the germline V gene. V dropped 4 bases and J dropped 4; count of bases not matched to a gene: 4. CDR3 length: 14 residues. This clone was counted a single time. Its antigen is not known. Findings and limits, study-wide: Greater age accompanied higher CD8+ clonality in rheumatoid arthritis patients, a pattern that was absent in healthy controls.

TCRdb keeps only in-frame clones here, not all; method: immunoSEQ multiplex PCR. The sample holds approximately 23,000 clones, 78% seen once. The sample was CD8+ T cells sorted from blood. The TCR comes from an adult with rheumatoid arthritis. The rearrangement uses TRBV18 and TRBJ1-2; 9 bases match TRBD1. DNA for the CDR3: TGTGCCAGCTCACTAGAGGACAGGGGCTATGGCTACACCTTC. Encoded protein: CASSLEDRGYGYTF.